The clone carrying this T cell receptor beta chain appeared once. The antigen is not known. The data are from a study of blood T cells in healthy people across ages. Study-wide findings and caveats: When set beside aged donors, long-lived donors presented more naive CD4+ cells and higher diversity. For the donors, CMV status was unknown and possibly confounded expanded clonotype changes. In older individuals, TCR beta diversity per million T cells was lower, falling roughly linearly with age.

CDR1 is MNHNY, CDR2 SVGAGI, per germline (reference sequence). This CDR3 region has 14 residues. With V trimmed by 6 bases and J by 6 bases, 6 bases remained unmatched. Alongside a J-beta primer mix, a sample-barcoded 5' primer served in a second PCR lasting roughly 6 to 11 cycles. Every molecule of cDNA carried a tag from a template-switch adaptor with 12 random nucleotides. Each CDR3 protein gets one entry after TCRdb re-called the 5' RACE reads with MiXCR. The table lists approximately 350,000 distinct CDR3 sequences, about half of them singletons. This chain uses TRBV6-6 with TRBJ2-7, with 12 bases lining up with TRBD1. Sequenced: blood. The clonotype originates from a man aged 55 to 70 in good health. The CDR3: CASSPGQGASEQYF. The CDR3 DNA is TGTGCCAGCAGCCCGGGACAGGGGGCCTCCGAGCAGTACTTC.